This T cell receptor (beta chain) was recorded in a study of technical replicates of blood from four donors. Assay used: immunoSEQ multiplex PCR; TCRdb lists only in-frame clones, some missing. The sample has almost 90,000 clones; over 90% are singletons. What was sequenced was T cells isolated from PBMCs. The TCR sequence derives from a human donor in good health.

The CDR3 protein is CASSLEVRGPEAFF. DNA for the CDR3: TGTGCCAGCAGCTTAGAGGTCAGGGGCCCTGAAGCTTTCTTT. The V and J genes are TRBV7-8 and TRBJ1-1; weak D call: TRBD1 (6 bases). The CDR3 consists of 14 residues. Germline V gene sequence: CDR1 SGHVS, CDR2 FQNEAQ. V lost 1 base and J lost 6, with 12 bases in between.